This T cell receptor (beta chain) comes out of a study of CD8 T cells in Susac syndrome. V lost 1 base to trimming and J lost 0 bases, with 15 bases between them. The CDR3 has 17 residues. Looked up from germline, CDR1 is LGHDT and CDR2 is YNNKEL (reference sequence). Random hexamers were used to reverse transcribe the RNA input (roughly 0.5 to 1 ug). TCRdb called the immunoSEQ multiplex PCR reads again in MiXCR, with one record for every CDR3 protein. Counted here are under 200,000 distinct CDR3 sequences, over 75% occurring once; the ten biggest clones make up approximately 0.086%. V and J are TRBV3-1 and TRBJ1-2; D gene ambiguous. What was sequenced was CD4+ T cells from PBMCs. This clonotype was obtained from a human donor with Susac syndrome. For the CDR3, the DNA is TGTGCCAGCAGCCAAGGGAGGGTGGCGGAGACTAACTATGGCTACACCTTC. This sequence encodes CASSQGRVAETNYGYTF.